This TCR beta chain appears in the sequencing data of a study of cytomegalovirus exposure and HLA in healthy donors. This CDR3 is 16 amino acids long. Trimming removed 4 bases from V and 3 bases from J; junction bases left unmatched: 6. CDR1 and CDR2 from the germline V gene are SGDLS and YYNGEE. Turning to this clone: What it binds is not known.

This PCR relied on a set of 60 Vbeta primers and 13 Jbeta primers. As handled by the study authors: Unique TCR beta chains totaled roughly 81 million in a later count, with approximately 10 million of them shared. Profiled with immunoSEQ multiplex PCR; TCRdb holds only in-frame clones, not every one. The DNA was the basis for D and trimming; V, J and clone size are from that table. The sample records roughly 160,000 clones, over 80% being singletons. General observations from the study: The authors enumerated 150 to 200 TCR beta chains as linked to cytomegalovirus. Productive status was seen about 90% or about 30% of the time for most TCR beta V segments in an earlier analysis. Reportedly, cytomegalovirus status was diagnosed with high sensitivity and specificity.

The receptor was derived from a boy between 2 and 10 years old in good health and CMV-seronegative. This rearrangement joins TRBV9 to TRBJ2-2, with 10 bases that match TRBD1. Material for sequencing was PBMCs. CDR3 region: CASSFTGTGDTGELFF. The DNA of the CDR3 is TGTGCCAGCAGCTTTACCGGGACAGGGGACACCGGGGAGCTGTTTTTT.